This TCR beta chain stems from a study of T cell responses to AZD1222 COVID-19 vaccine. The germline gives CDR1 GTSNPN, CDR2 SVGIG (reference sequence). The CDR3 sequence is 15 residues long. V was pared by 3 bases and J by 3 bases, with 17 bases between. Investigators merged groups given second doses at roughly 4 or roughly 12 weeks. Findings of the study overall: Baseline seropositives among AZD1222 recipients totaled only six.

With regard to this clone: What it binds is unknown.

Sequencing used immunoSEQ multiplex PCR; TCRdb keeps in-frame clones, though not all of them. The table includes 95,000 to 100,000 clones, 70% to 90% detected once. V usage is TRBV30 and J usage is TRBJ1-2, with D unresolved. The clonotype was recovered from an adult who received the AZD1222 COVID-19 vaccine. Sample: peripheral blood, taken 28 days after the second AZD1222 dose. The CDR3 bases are TGTGCCTGGAGGTCCCCTGGACGGACCCACTATGGCTACACCTTC. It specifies CAWRSPGRTHYGYTF.